This T cell receptor beta chain was observed in a study of T cell responses to AZD1222 COVID-19 vaccine. Clones were sequenced by immunoSEQ multiplex PCR, and TCRdb holds only the in-frame ones, with some missing. The sample contains roughly 150,000 clones, just over 90% of which appear only once. CDR3 length: 16 residues. Germline lookup yields CDR1 SEHNR and CDR2 FQNEAQ (reference sequence). Trimming left V 6 bases short and J 2 bases short, with 19 bases between. The chain employs TRBV7-9 and TRBJ1-1; D possibly corresponds to TRBD1 (5 bases). The input for sequencing was peripheral blood, taken on day 0 of AZD1222 vaccination. The receptor's source is an adult in good health. The CDR3 here is CASRGGAVFLNTEAFF. The CDR3, as DNA: TGTGCCAGCAGGGGAGGGGCGGTTTTTCTCAACACTGAAGCTTTCTTT.